This TCR beta chain originates from a study of cytomegalovirus exposure and HLA in healthy donors (dated by TCRdb to between 2016 and 2019). Some background on the complete study: An earlier analysis of several hundred of the donors reported about 300 Gb of sequence data and 117 million unique TCR beta sequences obtained from 180 million or so T cells. Among about 360 genotyped donors of the cohort, an average of about 240,000 unique TCR beta nucleotide sequences were sequenced per donor, roughly 20% of them non-productive. A later genetic analysis took genome-wide SNP genotypes for about three fifths of the 666 donors and used that subset as a discovery cohort. The aim of the study was to test whether cataloging public T cell receptors could identify signatures of past pathogen exposure. Roughly five DR-DQ haplotypes were handled as single units for association and clustering, since linkage in the cohort was strong. Typing coverage varied by locus: roughly 620-640 donors for A, B, C, DRB1 and DQB1; roughly 510 for DQA1; more than 600 for DPA1; 450 to 480 for DPB1. All discovery cohort repertoires had been generated on a single sequencing platform. A separate validation cohort of over a hundred different subjects was used in addition to the 666-subject first cohort. The later analysis used no new phenotypic data to find candidate immune exposures, relying instead on TCR beta sequences and their occurrence across donors. Of the 300 to 450 genotyped donors, around 81% fell in the genetic ancestry cluster associated with self-reported Caucasian donors. The study profiled the T cell repertoires of 550 to 700 subjects by immunosequencing and related them to cytomegalovirus serostatus. In a later analysis, previously published TCR beta repertoires from several hundred donors were re-analyzed and high-resolution HLA genotyping was added so that TCR occurrence patterns could be studied. To predict cytomegalovirus infection status, the study brought together high-throughput TCR immunosequencing, statistical association of individual TCRs with disease status, and machine learning. An earlier analysis of several hundred of the donors applied high-throughput TCR beta sequencing to assess whether each TCR beta V gene segment acted as functional or pseudogenic. Roughly 300 gigabases of sequencing data and 75 million to 85 million unique TCR sequences made up an early release that covered over 550 HLA-typed donors. Donor age, sex, ethnicity and CMV serostatus were compiled together with the repertoire data. Class I and class II HLA loci were covered by the typing at four-digit resolution.

The cohort was made up of under 800 healthy bone marrow donors. Cohort members were all nominally healthy when sampled, although unrecorded immune exposures were likely present. The donor was CMV seronegative and belonged to the group of more than 300 seronegative cohort members. Each donor provided a peripheral blood sample, and peripheral blood mononuclear cells were used for TCR beta sequencing. The Qiagen DNeasy Blood Extraction Kit was used to extract genomic DNA from the blood cell samples. Results the study describes overall, beyond this receptor: Several of the top co-occurrence clusters appeared to be linked to parvovirus B19, influenza, CMV and Epstein-Barr virus, according to a later analysis. Sequencing depth was assumed to be roughly uniform across donors in the presence/absence analyses, though that assumption may not hold. An earlier analysis of some 590 of the donors showed that most TCR beta V segments appeared in productive rearrangements either about 87% or about 30% of the time, which broadly matched IMGT annotations. According to a later analysis, TCR association rates differed among HLA loci, with DRB1 alleles showing the most associated TCRs and HLA-C alleles showing the fewest. This cohort had only TCR beta chains sequenced, and the lack of alpha or paired-chain data limited which features could be detected. Some IMGT-functional V segments, including TRBV6-2 and TRBV6-3, could not be told apart with the 87-base-pair reads, so those segments were excluded. In vitro tests confirmed that three of the cytomegalovirus-associated TCR beta chains recognize cytomegalovirus antigens. According to a later genetic analysis, donors in an Asian-associated ancestry cluster had fewer N-insertions in productive TCRs than the approximately 650-donor mean. Because HLA typing was unavailable for some donors at each locus, only the typed subset was used in association tests. An association between a missense DCLRE1C variant and V-gene and J-gene trimming of TCR beta chains was found in a later genetic analysis and replicated in an independent cohort. Specific HLA alleles were associated with about 17,000 TCR beta sequences at a false discovery rate of 0.05 in a later analysis. A total of fewer than 200 TCR beta chains were listed by the study as associated with cytomegalovirus. When HLA alleles, especially DR and DQ, strongly co-occurred, TCR associations were difficult to assign to individual alleles. Most TCR sequences were observed very rarely across donors, whereas some public TCRs were present in many individuals. Most CMV-associated TCR beta chains appeared to be HLA-restricted in a later analysis, and the HLA associations seemed to be driven largely by CMV exposure. The authors suggested that the approach could potentially be extended to other disease states and immunological phenotypes. Correlated functional status among segregating V segments might reflect linkage disequilibrium, but an unknown experimental factor could not be ruled out. A later analysis found that HLA-associated TCR beta chains were more clonally expanded and had lower generation probabilities than equally common non-associated chains. The only immune exposure information available for the cohort was CMV serostatus. Because counts were too low, about 18 rarely observed V segments, including chromosome 9 orphons, were left out of the earlier analysis of 500 to 750 of the donors. The classifier was reported to diagnose cytomegalovirus status with high specificity and sensitivity in both the original and validation cohorts. A cluster of highly shared sequence variants was judged likely to represent a technical artifact of the sequencing pipeline. A further reported finding was that TCR beta sequences accurately predicted the HLA-A and HLA-B alleles for most subjects in the first cohort.

The germline V gene supplies CDR1 SGHDN and CDR2 FVKESK. Measured from the cysteine to the phenylalanine, the CDR3 is 13 residues long. Just the 39-base CDR3 DNA is kept, in frame starting at base 1. V is cut by 0 bases and J by 3 bases, and the space between the germline ends is 5 bases. On this clone itself: Its antigen target is currently unknown. No quality values exist for individual bases; no much larger clone is one base distant.

The library was generated by the immunoSEQ multiplex PCR assay. For the multiplex PCR, a mixture combining 60 forward primers for TCR Vbeta segments and 13 reverse primers for TCR Jbeta segments was used. The CDR3 region of rearranged TCR beta genes was amplified from genomic DNA by a multiplex PCR assay. Amplified TCR beta libraries were sequenced as 87-base-pair reads on the Illumina HiSeq System. In the original analysis: In a later analysis, roughly 80 million unique TCR beta chains were counted across the roughly 670 repertoires, and roughly 9.9 million of these chains were shared by at least two donors. To remove PCR and sequencing errors, raw reads were error-corrected and collapsed into unique sequences using a nearest-neighbor algorithm that merged closely related sequences. Alignment of CDR3 sequences to IMGT reference sequences was used to assign V, D and J gene segments. For a sequence to be retained, a match of at least six nucleotides was required to both a V gene segment and a J gene segment. Rearrangements were called productive when the CDR3 lacked stop codons and stayed in frame with V and J; all others were non-productive. CDR3 was defined by IMGT convention, running from the second conserved V-encoded cysteine to the conserved J-encoded phenylalanine. The earlier analysis of 500 to 750 of the donors excluded any sequence lacking an unambiguous match to a single V gene segment. An earlier analysis of some 610 of the donors called V segments functional above 56.7% productive rearrangements and segregating when the between-donor standard deviation exceeded 5%. A statistical classification framework was built for diagnosing cytomegalovirus status from the catalog of TCR beta chain sequences. In a later analysis, V and J genes were assigned by comparing TCR nucleotide sequences against IMGT/GENE-DB human TR gene sequences. Using the TCRdist pipeline, a later analysis assigned CDR3 sequences along with most-parsimonious VDJ recombination scenarios. A later analysis defined each TCR beta chain by its CDR3 amino acid sequence plus V-gene family, and excluded reads lacking a unique V-gene family. A later analysis removed 592 highly shared, low-generation-probability nucleotide sequences to deal with suspected cross-contamination and a sequencing artifact. A later analysis calculated a clonal expansion index for each public chain from normalized within-repertoire ranks of inferred template counts. In a later analysis, generation probabilities were computed with a VDJ recombination model fitted to out-of-frame rearrangements, and the resulting probabilities were checked against IGoR. Hypergeometric tests were used in a later analysis to score TCR-TCR, TCR-HLA and TCR-CMV co-occurrence, with a repertoire-size bias correction applied to the TCR pairs. In a later analysis, false discovery rates were estimated by permuting HLA or CMV assignments 20 times. In a later analysis, co-occurring TCRs were grouped using DBSCAN, and TCRdist sequence similarity was added for clustering within HLA-allele-positive subsets. For co-occurrence clustering, repertoires with fewer than 30,000 or more than 120,000 public chains were excluded, along with five or six repertoires with anomalous nucleotide sharing. TCRdb re-hosts the immuneACCESS table, in-frame sequences only. Its copies lack some clones; in the studies checked, an unresolved V gene accounts for under half of them, and the cause for the rest is not known. That table is the source of V, J and clone size, and D and trimming were worked out from the DNA. This sample is represented by about 160,000 clones; 65% to 80% of them were singletons. The ten largest clones add up to over 2% of the sample.

The chain links TRBV14 with TRBJ1-2, with the D gene call left open. Sequencing was done on a sample of PBMCs. This receptor was taken from a female donor in good health and CMV-seronegative. DNA sequence: TGTGCCAGCAGCCAAGAAGACTACTATGGCTACACCTTC. Translated, this is CASSQEDYYGYTF.